Presented here are 5 T cell receptor beta chains from one specimen sequenced in a study of CD4 T cells in relation to SARS-CoV-2 and coronaviruses. Before the COVID-19 pandemic, during about 2010-2019, CD4+ T cells were taken from unexposed donors. CD4+ T cells were isolated from the cells after about nine days of culture. No cognate antigen is known for these TCRs. Only in-frame clones appear in the TCRdb table, and some are missing; sequencing was by immunoSEQ multiplex PCR. The sample lists roughly 20,000 clones, just under 75% seen once, with about a fifth in the top ten. Sample: CD4+ T cells from PBMCs, cultured in vitro. The receptor source for this set is a human donor in good health.

This chain links TRBV6-7 with TRBJ1-1, with no clear D. TRBV6-7 is sorted into the ORF group, with uncertain function. Trimming shortened V by 0 bases and J by 1 base, and 12 bases separated the two germline ends. The CDR3 consists of 16 residues. The CDR3 protein is CASSYSDPHKNTEAFF. The CDR3 DNA follows: TGTGCCAGCAGTTACTCGGACCCCCACAAGAACACTGAAGCTTTCTTT.

With regard to this clone: An end of the junction differs from the germline gene, which may be a read error. V is TRBV7-8 and J is TRBJ2-3; a possible D gene is TRBD1 (5 bases). In germline, CDR1 is SGHVS, CDR2 FQNEAQ. This CDR3 has 11 amino acids. The CDR3 region is CASSSTRLRDF. The CDR3 bases are TGTGCCAGCAGCTCGACTCGGCTCAGGGATTTT.

The rearrangement links TRBV6-2 or TRBV6-3 to TRBJ2-2; TRBD1 might be the D (5 bases). Trimming shortened V by 6 bases and J by 0 bases, and 11 bases separated the two germline ends. The CDR3 contains 15 residues. Germline V gene lookup returns CDR1 MNHEY and CDR2 SVGEGT. CDR3 sequence (DNA): TGTGCCAGCAGCCTAAGACAGCCGAACACCGGGGAGCTGTTTTTT. This encodes CASSLRQPNTGELFF.

This clone has only a few counts. The V call is TRBV5-1, the J call TRBJ1-3; the match to TRBD1 covers 10 bases. The junction had 13 bases not matched to a gene; V was cut back by 0 bases and J by 7 bases. Germline V gives CDR1 SGHRS, CDR2 YFSETQ. This CDR3 has 18 residues. This chain's CDR3 is CASSLGSYDRGPGNTIYF. In DNA, the CDR3 is TGCGCCAGCAGCTTGGGTTCGTACGACAGGGGGCCGGGGAACACCATATATTTT.

The V gene is TRBV5-1, the J gene TRBJ2-7; 10 nucleotides match TRBD1. This CDR3 has 16 amino acids. The V gene end was trimmed by 2 bases and the J gene end by 3 bases; junction bases not matched to a gene: 8. Germline V gives CDR1 SGHRS, CDR2 YFSETQ. The CDR3 spells CASSLVGQGGLYEQYF. The CDR3 region has the DNA TGCGCCAGCAGCTTAGTCGGACAGGGGGGTCTCTACGAGCAGTACTTC.